Listed below are T cell receptor beta chains from one sample, sequenced in a study of T cell changes during pregnancy in multiple sclerosis. Using immunoSEQ multiplex PCR, the repertoire was profiled, and TCRdb retains in-frame clones only, with some absent. The table records some 80,000 clones, 90% to 95% of them present only once. This material consisted of peripheral blood, taken in the second trimester of pregnancy. These receptor sequences come from a female donor with multiple sclerosis, enrolled in a pregnancy study. CDR3s include the opening cysteine and the closing phenylalanine or tryptophan. The D gene is left open where the match is weak. The size of a clone is reported for some rows only, either as once, few or many, or as a class for expanded clones.

abundance: -
j_gene: TRBJ1-2
d_gene: TRBD1
v_gene: TRBV30
CDR3nt: TGTGCCTGGATCGGGACAGGGAACTATGGCTACACCTTC
CDR3aa: CAWIGTGNYGYTF

abundance: -
j_gene: TRBJ2-3
d_gene: -
v_gene: TRBV27
CDR3nt: TGTGCCAGCAGCCCTCGGCTCGGACTCCGTAACACAGATACGCAGTATTTT
CDR3aa: CASSPRLGLRNTDTQYF

abundance: -
j_gene: TRBJ2-3
d_gene: TRBD2
v_gene: TRBV4-2
CDR3nt: TGTGCCAGCAGCCAAGAGGAGGGAATAGCGGGAGGTTCCGAGGGCACAGATACGCAGTATTTT
CDR3aa: CASSQEEGIAGGSEGTDTQYF

abundance: -
j_gene: TRBJ2-1
d_gene: TRBD1
v_gene: TRBV5-4
CDR3nt: TGTGCCAGCAGCCATAGACAGGGGGCGGATGAGCAGTTCTTC
CDR3aa: CASSHRQGADEQFF

abundance: -
j_gene: TRBJ2-7
d_gene: -
v_gene: TRBV20-1
CDR3nt: TGCAGTGCACCCTACTCCTACGAGCAGTACTTC
CDR3aa: CSAPYSYEQYF

abundance: -
j_gene: TRBJ1-4
d_gene: TRBD1
v_gene: TRBV5-1
CDR3nt: TGCGCCAGCAGCCTTGGGCAGGGGGCTACTAATGAAAAACTGTTTTTT
CDR3aa: CASSLGQGATNEKLFF

abundance: -
j_gene: TRBJ1-1
d_gene: TRBD1
v_gene: TRBV5-4
CDR3nt: TGTGCCAGCAGCTTGGTGGGACAGGGGTCGGAAGCTTTCTTT
CDR3aa: CASSLVGQGSEAFF

abundance: -
j_gene: TRBJ2-7
d_gene: TRBD1
v_gene: TRBV7-9
CDR3nt: TGTGCCAGCAGCTCAACAGGGGCCTTCTACGAGCAGTACTTC
CDR3aa: CASSSTGAFYEQYF

abundance: -
j_gene: TRBJ2-7
d_gene: TRBD2
v_gene: TRBV7-6
CDR3nt: TGTGCCAGCAGCCTAGCGGGAGGGGGGGCCGAGCAGTACTTC
CDR3aa: CASSLAGGGAEQYF

abundance: -
j_gene: TRBJ2-2
d_gene: -
v_gene: TRBV11-3
CDR3nt: TGTGCCAGCAGCTTAGAGGAGGACAGCTCGAACACCGGGGAGCTGTTTTTT
CDR3aa: CASSLEEDSSNTGELFF

abundance: -
j_gene: TRBJ2-7
d_gene: TRBD1
v_gene: TRBV19
CDR3nt: TGTGCCAGTAGTAGGACAGGGGGTTTATACGAGCAGTACTTC
CDR3aa: CASSRTGGLYEQYF

abundance: -
j_gene: TRBJ2-7
d_gene: -
v_gene: TRBV27
CDR3nt: TGTGCCAGCAGCGGAGCTAACGGCGAGCAGTACTTC
CDR3aa: CASSGANGEQYF

abundance: -
j_gene: TRBJ2-1
d_gene: -
v_gene: TRBV5-6
CDR3nt: TGTGCCAGCAGCTTACTAGCCGAGCAGTTCTTC
CDR3aa: CASSLLAEQFF

abundance: -
j_gene: TRBJ2-2
d_gene: -
v_gene: TRBV18
CDR3nt: TGTGCCAGCTCACCAAGCAGGACACCGAACACCGGGGAGCTGTTTTTT
CDR3aa: CASSPSRTPNTGELFF

abundance: -
j_gene: TRBJ2-1
d_gene: -
v_gene: TRBV6-1
CDR3nt: TGTGCCAGCAGTTCTCTACAGGGTCATGAGCAGTTCTTC
CDR3aa: CASSSLQGHEQFF

abundance: -
j_gene: TRBJ1-2
d_gene: -
v_gene: TRBV21-1
CDR3nt: TGTGCCAGCAGCAAAGGGGGCAGGGGTTATGGCTACACCTTC
CDR3aa: CASSKGGRGYGYTF

abundance: -
j_gene: TRBJ1-5
d_gene: -
v_gene: TRBV9
CDR3nt: TGTGCCAGCAGCGAAGGTTCAGGGGGCAATCAGCCCCAGCATTTT
CDR3aa: CASSEGSGGNQPQHF

abundance: -
j_gene: TRBJ1-2
d_gene: -
v_gene: TRBV29-1
CDR3nt: TGCAGCGTTACAGGGTCAGTGAACTATGGCTACACCTTC
CDR3aa: CSVTGSVNYGYTF

abundance: once
j_gene: TRBJ1-5
d_gene: -
v_gene: TRBV4-1
CDR3nt: TGCGCCAGCAGCCAAGGGAGTCCTAGTCAGCCCCAGCATTTT
CDR3aa: CASSQGSPSQPQHF

abundance: -
j_gene: TRBJ1-1
d_gene: -
v_gene: TRBV19
CDR3nt: TGTGCCAGTAATTTGGGGGGCACTGAAGCTTTCTTT
CDR3aa: CASNLGGTEAFF

abundance: -
j_gene: TRBJ2-2
d_gene: -
v_gene: TRBV4-2
CDR3nt: TGTGCCAGCAGCCCGTACCTGGGGGGGGCCACCGGGGAGCTGTTTTTT
CDR3aa: CASSPYLGGATGELFF

abundance: -
j_gene: TRBJ2-7
d_gene: -
v_gene: TRBV5-1
CDR3nt: TGCGCCAGCAGCTTGGAGGGGCAGCCGACCTACGAGCAGTACTTC
CDR3aa: CASSLEGQPTYEQYF

abundance: once
j_gene: TRBJ1-2
d_gene: TRBD1
v_gene: TRBV7-9
CDR3nt: TGTGCCAGCAGCTTCTCCGGGACAGGGTATGGCTACACCTTC
CDR3aa: CASSFSGTGYGYTF

abundance: -
j_gene: TRBJ1-5
d_gene: -
v_gene: TRBV5-8
CDR3nt: TGTGCCAGCAGCTTGGGAGGTGGGGGCAGATATCAGCCCCAGCATTTT
CDR3aa: CASSLGGGGRYQPQHF

abundance: -
j_gene: TRBJ1-1
d_gene: TRBD1
v_gene: TRBV7-6
CDR3nt: TGTGCCAGCAGCTTAAAGGGACAGGGGAACACTGAAGCTTTCTTT
CDR3aa: CASSLKGQGNTEAFF

abundance: -
j_gene: TRBJ2-1
d_gene: TRBD2
v_gene: TRBV2
CDR3nt: TGTGCCAGCAGGAAACTAGCGTCGGGCTCCTACAATGAGCAGTTCTTC
CDR3aa: CASRKLASGSYNEQFF

abundance: -
j_gene: TRBJ1-2
d_gene: -
v_gene: TRBV10-3
CDR3nt: TGTGCCATCAGCAGCCGCGACAGCAGCTATGGCTACACCTTC
CDR3aa: CAISSRDSSYGYTF

abundance: -
j_gene: TRBJ1-4
d_gene: -
v_gene: TRBV11-2
CDR3nt: TGTGCCAGCAGCCCCAACGGGGGGGCCGCAACTAATGAAAAACTGTTTTTT
CDR3aa: CASSPNGGAATNEKLFF

abundance: -
j_gene: TRBJ2-1
d_gene: -
v_gene: TRBV27
CDR3nt: TGTGCCAGCAGTTTATCGGTGAGCGCGGGGAATGAGCAGTTCTTC
CDR3aa: CASSLSVSAGNEQFF